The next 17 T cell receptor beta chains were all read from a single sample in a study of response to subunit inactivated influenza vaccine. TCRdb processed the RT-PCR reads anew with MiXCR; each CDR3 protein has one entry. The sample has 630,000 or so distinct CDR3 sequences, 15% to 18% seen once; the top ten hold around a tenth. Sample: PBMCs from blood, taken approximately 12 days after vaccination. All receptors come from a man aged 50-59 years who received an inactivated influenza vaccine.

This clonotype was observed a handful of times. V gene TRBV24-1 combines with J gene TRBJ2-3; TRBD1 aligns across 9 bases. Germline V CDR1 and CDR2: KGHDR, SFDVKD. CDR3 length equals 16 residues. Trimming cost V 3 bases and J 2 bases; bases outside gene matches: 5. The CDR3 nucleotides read TGTGCCACCAGTGATCCGGACAGGGGATTCACAGATACGCAGTATTTT. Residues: CATSDPDRGFTDTQYF.

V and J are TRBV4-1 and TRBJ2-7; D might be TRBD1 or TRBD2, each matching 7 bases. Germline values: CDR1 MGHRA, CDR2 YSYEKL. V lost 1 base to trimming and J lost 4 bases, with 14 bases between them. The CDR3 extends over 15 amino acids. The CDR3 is CASSQVREGAYEQYF. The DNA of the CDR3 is TGCGCCAGCAGCCAAGTTAGGGAGGGGGCATACGAGCAGTACTTC.

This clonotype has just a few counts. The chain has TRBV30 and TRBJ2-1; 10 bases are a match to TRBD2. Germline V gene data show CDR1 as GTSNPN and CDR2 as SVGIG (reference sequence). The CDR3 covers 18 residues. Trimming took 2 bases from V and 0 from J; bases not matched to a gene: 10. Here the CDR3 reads CAWSTTGLAGVSYNEQFF. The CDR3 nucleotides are TGTGCCTGGAGTACAACCGGGCTAGCGGGGGTCTCCTACAATGAGCAGTTCTTC.

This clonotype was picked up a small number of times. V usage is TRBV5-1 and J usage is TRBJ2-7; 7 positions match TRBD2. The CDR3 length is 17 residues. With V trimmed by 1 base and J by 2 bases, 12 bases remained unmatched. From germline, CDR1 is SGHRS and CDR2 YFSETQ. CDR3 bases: TGCGCCAGCAGCTTGTCAAACCGGGACTATTGGACCTACGAGCAGTACTTC. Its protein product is CASSLSNRDYWTYEQYF.

Here the CDR3 DNA reads TGTGCCACCAGCAGACCCCCCGGGACAGGCTTGTACGAGCAGTACTTC. It codes for CATSRPPGTGLYEQYF. The chain couples TRBV15 to TRBJ2-7, with 8 nucleotides matching TRBD1. Per germline, CDR1 LNHNV and CDR2 YYDKDF (reference sequence). V trimming: 2 bases; J trimming: 4 bases; junction bases outside the gene matches: 10. This CDR3 spans 16 amino acids.

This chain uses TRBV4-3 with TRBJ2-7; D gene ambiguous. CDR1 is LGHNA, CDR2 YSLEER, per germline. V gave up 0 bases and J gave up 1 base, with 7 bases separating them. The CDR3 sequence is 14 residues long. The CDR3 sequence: CASSQDQRSYEQYF. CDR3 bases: TGCGCCAGCAGCCAAGATCAGAGATCCTACGAGCAGTACTTC.

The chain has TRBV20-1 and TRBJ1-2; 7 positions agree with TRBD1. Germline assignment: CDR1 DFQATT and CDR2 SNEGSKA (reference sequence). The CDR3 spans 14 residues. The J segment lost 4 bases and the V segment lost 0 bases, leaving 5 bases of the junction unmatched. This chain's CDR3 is CSARDGTASYGYTF. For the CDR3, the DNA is TGCAGTGCTAGAGATGGGACAGCCTCCTATGGCTACACCTTC.

The CDR3 nucleotides are TGTGCCAGCAGTCCGGGGGACAGGCTTAGCAATGAGCAGTTCTTC. It specifies CASSPGDRLSNEQFF. This chain uses TRBV7-9 with TRBJ2-1; 8 bases are a match to TRBD1. J was trimmed by 6 bases and V by 6 bases; bases with no gene match: 10. The CDR3 loop spans 15 amino acids. Looked up from germline, CDR1 is SEHNR and CDR2 is FQNEAQ (reference sequence).

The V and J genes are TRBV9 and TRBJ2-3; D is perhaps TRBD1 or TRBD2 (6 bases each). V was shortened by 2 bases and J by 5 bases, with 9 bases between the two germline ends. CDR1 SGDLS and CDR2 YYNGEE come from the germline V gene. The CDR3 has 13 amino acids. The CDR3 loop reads CASSVGGRDTQYF. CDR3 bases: TGTGCCAGCAGCGTCGGGGGCCGAGATACGCAGTATTTT.

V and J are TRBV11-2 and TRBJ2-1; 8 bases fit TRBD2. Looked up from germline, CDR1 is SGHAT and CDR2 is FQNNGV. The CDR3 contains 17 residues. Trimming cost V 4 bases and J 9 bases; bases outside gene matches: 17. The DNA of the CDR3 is TGTGCCAGCAGCTCGACAAGCGGACTAGCCGGGCGGGGTGAGCAGTTCTTC. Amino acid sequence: CASSSTSGLAGRGEQFF.

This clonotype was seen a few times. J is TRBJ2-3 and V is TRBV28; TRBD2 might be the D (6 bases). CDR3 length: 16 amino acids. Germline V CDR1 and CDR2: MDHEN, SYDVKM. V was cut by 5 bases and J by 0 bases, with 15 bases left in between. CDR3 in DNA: TGTGCCAGCAGTCCCGGGGGAGGCCCTAGCACAGATACGCAGTATTTT. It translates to CASSPGGGPSTDTQYF.

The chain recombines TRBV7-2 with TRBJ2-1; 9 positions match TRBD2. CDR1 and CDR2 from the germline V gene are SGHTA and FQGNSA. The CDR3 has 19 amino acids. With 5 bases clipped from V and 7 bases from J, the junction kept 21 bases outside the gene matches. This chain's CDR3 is CASSTQIAGAVERLNEQFF. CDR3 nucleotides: TGTGCCAGCAGCACCCAAATAGCGGGAGCGGTTGAGAGGCTAAATGAGCAGTTCTTC.

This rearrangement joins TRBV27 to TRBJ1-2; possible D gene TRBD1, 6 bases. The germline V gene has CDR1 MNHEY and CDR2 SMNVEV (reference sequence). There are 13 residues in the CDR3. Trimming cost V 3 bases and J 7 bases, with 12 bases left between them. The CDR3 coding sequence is TGTGCCAGCAGTTTTATTGGAGGGGGTGGCTACACCTTC. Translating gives CASSFIGGGGYTF.

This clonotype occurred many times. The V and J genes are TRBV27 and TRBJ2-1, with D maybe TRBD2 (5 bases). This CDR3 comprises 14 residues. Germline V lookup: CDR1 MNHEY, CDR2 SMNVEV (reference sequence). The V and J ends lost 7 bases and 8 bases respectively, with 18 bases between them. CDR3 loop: CASTFRVGVDEQFF. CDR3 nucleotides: TGTGCCAGCACTTTTCGGGTCGGGGTGGATGAGCAGTTCTTC.

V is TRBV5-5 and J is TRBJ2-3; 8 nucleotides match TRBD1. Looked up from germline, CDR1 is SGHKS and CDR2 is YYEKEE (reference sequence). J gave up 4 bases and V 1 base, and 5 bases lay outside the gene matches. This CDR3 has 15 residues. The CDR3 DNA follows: TGTGCCAGCAGCTTGATAGGACAGGGACCAGATACGCAGTATTTT. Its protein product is CASSLIGQGPDTQYF.

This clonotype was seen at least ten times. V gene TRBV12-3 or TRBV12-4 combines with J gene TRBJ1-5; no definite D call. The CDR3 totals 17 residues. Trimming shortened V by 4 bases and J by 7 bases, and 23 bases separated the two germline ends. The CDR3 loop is CASSSRAPSSPEQPQHF. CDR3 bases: TGTGCCAGCAGTTCACGGGCTCCCTCGTCGCCCGAGCAGCCCCAGCATTTT.

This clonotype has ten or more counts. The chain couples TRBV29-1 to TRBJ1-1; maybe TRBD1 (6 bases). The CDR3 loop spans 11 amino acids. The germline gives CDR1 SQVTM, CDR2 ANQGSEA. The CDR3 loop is CSGREGAEAFF. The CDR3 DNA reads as TGCAGTGGTAGGGAGGGGGCTGAAGCTTTCTTT.